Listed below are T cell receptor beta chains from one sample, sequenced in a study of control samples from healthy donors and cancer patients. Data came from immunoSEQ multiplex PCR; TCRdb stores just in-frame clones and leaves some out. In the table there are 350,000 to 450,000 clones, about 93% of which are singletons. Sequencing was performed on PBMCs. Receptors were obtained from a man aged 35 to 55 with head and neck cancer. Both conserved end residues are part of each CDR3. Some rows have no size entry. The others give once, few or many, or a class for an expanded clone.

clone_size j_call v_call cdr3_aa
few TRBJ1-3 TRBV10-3 CAISESTGVGNTIYF
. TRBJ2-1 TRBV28 CASSPRVFYEQFF
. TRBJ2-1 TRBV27 CASSRGSSGSLNEQFF
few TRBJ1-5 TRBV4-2 CASSQDRGNQPQHF
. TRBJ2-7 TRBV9 CASSRGQGTYEQYF
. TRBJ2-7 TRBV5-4 CASSFGGPYEQYF
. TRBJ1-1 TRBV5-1 CASSFQGLGREAFF
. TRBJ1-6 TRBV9 CASNKGTGGGSPLHF
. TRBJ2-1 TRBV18 CASSRSSGGNNEQFF
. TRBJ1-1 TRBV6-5 CASRTDMNTEAFF
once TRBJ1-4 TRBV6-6 CASSYGDRGTNEKLFF
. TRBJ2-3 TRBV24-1 CATKERTGTGDTQYF
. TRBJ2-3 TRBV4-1 CASSQGGGRGDTQYF
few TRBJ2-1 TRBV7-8 CASSSRTGASYNEQFF
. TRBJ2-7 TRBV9 CASSPHSENKEQYF
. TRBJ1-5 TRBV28 CASSPPSGNQPQHF
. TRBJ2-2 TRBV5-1 CASSLTGRVESGELFF
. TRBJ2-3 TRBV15 CATSEGTPGPPGTDTQYF
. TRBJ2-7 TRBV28 CASSLTSREQYF
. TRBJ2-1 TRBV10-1 CARSRFPCNEQFF
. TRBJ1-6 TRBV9 CASSLSSRDNSPLHF
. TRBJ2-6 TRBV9 CASSVEGSGANVLTF
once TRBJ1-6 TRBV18 CASSPGGGSPLHF
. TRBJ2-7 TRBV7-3 CASSLESGEQYF
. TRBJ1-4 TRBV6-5 CASSPRTLGEKLFF
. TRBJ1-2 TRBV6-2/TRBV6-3 CASSFRQDGTILYGYTF
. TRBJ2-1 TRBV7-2 CASSLDSTSGYNEQFF
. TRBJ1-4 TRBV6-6 CASSPGTGPEKLFF
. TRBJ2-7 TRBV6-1 CASSESSLAYEQYF
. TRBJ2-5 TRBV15 CATSNQQGYQETQYF
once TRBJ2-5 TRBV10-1 CASSEEIAKETQYF